This T cell receptor beta chain was documented in a study of graft-versus-host responses after intestinal transplantation. Study background: Recipients received multivisceral, liver-intestinal, or isolated intestinal transplants. Once they had received anti-thymocyte globulin induction, all recipients took tacrolimus and steroids for approximately 3 years. Study results and limitations: Declining HvG levels early post-transplant were linked to peak circulating GvH clone levels. GvH clones appeared in recipient marrow, some first in ileum or blood.

Profiled with immunoSEQ multiplex PCR; TCRdb holds only in-frame clones, not every one. Of tens of thousands of clones in the sample, roughly 96% are singletons; the top ten hold 0.23%. In regard to this clone: The antigen remains unidentified.

The length of the CDR3 is 18 residues. Germline CDR1 is MDHEN and CDR2 is SYDVKM. V gave up 2 bases and J gave up 1 base, with 19 bases separating them. Sample: unstimulated CD8+ T cells sorted from spleen or lymph node cells, taken before transplant. This clonotype was obtained from a human donor who was the organ donor for an intestinal transplant. The gene calls are TRBV28 and TRBJ2-3; no clear D. The CDR3 region is CASSLIQSIRAGTDTQYF. DNA of the CDR3: TGTGCCAGCAGTTTAATACAGAGTATCCGGGCGGGCACAGATACGCAGTATTTT.